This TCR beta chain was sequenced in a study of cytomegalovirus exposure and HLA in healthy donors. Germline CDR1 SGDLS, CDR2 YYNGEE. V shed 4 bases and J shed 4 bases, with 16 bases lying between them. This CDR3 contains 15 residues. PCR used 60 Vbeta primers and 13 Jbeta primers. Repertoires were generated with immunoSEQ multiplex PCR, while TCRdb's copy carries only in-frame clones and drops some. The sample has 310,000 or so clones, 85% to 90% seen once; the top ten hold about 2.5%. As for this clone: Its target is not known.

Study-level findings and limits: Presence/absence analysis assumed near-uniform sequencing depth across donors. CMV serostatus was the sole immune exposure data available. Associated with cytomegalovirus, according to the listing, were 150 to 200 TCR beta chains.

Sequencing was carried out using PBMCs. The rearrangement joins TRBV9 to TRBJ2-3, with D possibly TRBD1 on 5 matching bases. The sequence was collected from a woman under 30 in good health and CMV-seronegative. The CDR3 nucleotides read TGTGCCAGCAGCCCCCCCAGGGTCCCTCCAGATACGCAGTATTTT. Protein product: CASSPPRVPPDTQYF.